This TCR beta chain is drawn from a study of cytomegalovirus exposure and HLA in healthy donors (dated by TCRdb to 2016 to 2017). Broadly, across the study: According to an earlier analysis of around 600 of the donors, 150 million to 200 million T cells yielded over 100 million unique TCR beta sequences and 276 Gb of sequence data. An early release that covered more than 550 HLA-typed donors contained approximately 300 gigabases of sequencing data and around 80 million unique TCR sequences. Of the 398 genotyped donors, 65% to 90% fell in the genetic ancestry cluster associated with self-reported Caucasian donors. The study was designed to test whether signatures of past pathogen exposure could be identified by cataloging public T cell receptors. The study used immunosequencing to profile the T cell repertoires of more than 650 subjects and linked those repertoires to cytomegalovirus serostatus. A separate validation cohort of roughly 120 different subjects was used in addition to the roughly 720-subject first cohort. To predict cytomegalovirus infection status, the study brought together high-throughput TCR immunosequencing, statistical association of individual TCRs with disease status, and machine learning. To study patterns of TCR occurrence, a later analysis re-analyzed previously published TCR beta repertoires from 700 or so donors and added high-resolution HLA genotyping. The later analysis used no new phenotypic data to find candidate immune exposures, relying instead on TCR beta sequences and their occurrence across donors. An earlier analysis of approximately 640 of the donors applied high-throughput TCR beta sequencing to assess whether each TCR beta V gene segment acted as functional or pseudogenic. Donor age, sex, ethnicity and CMV serostatus were collected together with the repertoire data. A later genetic analysis used genome-wide SNP genotypes for about 60% of the roughly 700 donors, treating that subset as a discovery cohort. All discovery cohort repertoires had been generated on a single sequencing platform. Both class I and class II loci were covered by HLA typing, at four-digit resolution. Typing coverage differed by locus: A, B, C, DRB1 and DQB1 were typed in about 620-630 donors, DQA1 in 500 to 550, DPA1 in around 600, and DPB1 in around 490. A handful of DR-DQ haplotypes were handled as single units for association and clustering because linkage in the cohort was strong. Across approximately 400 genotyped donors of the cohort, an average of approximately 200,000 unique TCR beta nucleotide sequences per donor were sequenced, and approximately 17% of those sequences were non-productive. What the work shows at the level of the full study, not this receptor alone: The sequencing pipeline was judged likely to have produced a cluster of highly shared sequence variants as a technical artifact. Immune exposure information for the cohort was limited to CMV serostatus. A further reported finding was that TCR beta sequences accurately predicted the HLA-A and HLA-B alleles for most subjects in the first cohort. In a later analysis, some 17,000 TCR beta sequences were associated with specific HLA alleles at a false discovery rate of 0.05. In a later analysis, the rate of TCR association differed among HLA loci, with DRB1 alleles having the most associated TCRs and HLA-C alleles having the fewest. Correlated functional status among segregating V segments might reflect linkage disequilibrium, but an unknown experimental factor could not be ruled out. In this cohort, only TCR beta chains were sequenced, and detectable features were limited by the absence of alpha or paired-chain data. A total of fewer than 200 TCR beta chains were listed by the study as associated with cytomegalovirus. In an earlier analysis of about 600 of the donors, most TCR beta V segments appeared in productive rearrangements about 90% or about 30% of the time, broadly matching IMGT annotations. Because the 87-base-pair reads could not distinguish some IMGT-functional V segments, including TRBV6-2 and TRBV6-3, those segments were excluded. When HLA alleles, especially DR and DQ, strongly co-occurred, TCR associations were difficult to assign to individual alleles. In both the original and validation cohorts, the classifier was reported to diagnose cytomegalovirus status with high specificity and sensitivity. Most TCR sequences were observed very rarely across donors, whereas some public TCRs were present in many individuals. In vitro tests confirmed that three of the cytomegalovirus-associated TCR beta chains recognize cytomegalovirus antigens. According to a later analysis, most CMV-associated TCR beta chains appeared to be HLA-restricted, and the HLA associations seemed to be driven largely by CMV exposure. Because counts were too low, roughly 17 rarely observed V segments, including chromosome 9 orphons, were left out of the earlier analysis of approximately 580 of the donors. In a later analysis, HLA-associated TCR beta chains showed more clonal expansion and lower generation probabilities than non-associated chains that were equally common. In a later genetic analysis, fewer N-insertions in productive TCRs were reported among donors in an Asian-associated ancestry cluster than the approximately 710-donor mean. The authors suggested that the approach could potentially be generalized to other disease states and immunological phenotypes. Because some donors lacked HLA typing at each locus, the association tests relied only on the typed subset. The presence/absence analyses assumed that sequencing depth was roughly uniform across donors, and that assumption may not be true. V-gene and J-gene trimming of TCR beta chains was associated with a missense DCLRE1C variant in a later genetic analysis, and the association was replicated in an independent cohort. According to a later analysis, parvovirus B19, influenza, CMV and Epstein-Barr virus appeared linked to several top co-occurrence clusters.

Library generation was performed with the immunoSEQ multiplex PCR assay. The multiplex PCR relied on a mix of 60 forward primers for TCR Vbeta segments and 13 reverse primers for TCR Jbeta segments. The CDR3 region of rearranged TCR beta genes was amplified from genomic DNA by a multiplex PCR assay. The amplified TCR beta libraries were sequenced on the Illumina HiSeq System as 87-base-pair reads. Under the source paper's analysis protocol: In a later analysis, some 80 million unique TCR beta chains were counted across the roughly 610 repertoires, and approximately 9.9 million of these chains were shared by at least two donors. Raw reads were error-corrected and collapsed into unique sequences with a nearest-neighbor algorithm that merged closely related sequences to remove PCR and sequencing errors. V, D and J gene segments were assigned by aligning CDR3 sequences to IMGT reference sequences. Each retained sequence needed at least a six-nucleotide match to both a V gene segment and a J gene segment. Rearrangements were called productive when the CDR3 lacked stop codons and stayed in frame with V and J; all others were non-productive. Following IMGT convention, CDR3 was defined as the stretch from the second conserved V-encoded cysteine up to the conserved J-encoded phenylalanine. Sequences without an unambiguous match to a single V gene segment were excluded from the earlier analysis of 587 of the donors. An earlier analysis of 587 of the donors called V segments functional above 56.7% productive rearrangements and segregating when the between-donor standard deviation exceeded 5%. A statistical classification framework was built for diagnosing cytomegalovirus status from the catalog of TCR beta chain sequences. A later analysis assigned V and J genes by comparing TCR nucleotide sequences with IMGT/GENE-DB human TR gene sequences. The TCRdist pipeline was used in a later analysis to assign CDR3 sequences and most-parsimonious VDJ recombination scenarios. In a later analysis, each TCR beta chain was defined by its CDR3 amino acid sequence together with its V-gene family, and reads without a unique V-gene family were excluded. A later analysis removed 592 highly shared, low-generation-probability nucleotide sequences to deal with suspected cross-contamination and a sequencing artifact. In a later analysis, a clonal expansion index for each public chain was calculated from normalized within-repertoire ranks of inferred template counts. Generation probabilities in a later analysis came from a VDJ recombination model fitted to out-of-frame rearrangements, and those results were checked against IGoR. In a later analysis, hypergeometric tests were used to score TCR-TCR, TCR-HLA and TCR-CMV co-occurrence, with a repertoire-size bias correction applied to TCR pairs. A later analysis estimated false discovery rates by permuting HLA or CMV assignments 20 times. In a later analysis, co-occurring TCRs were grouped using DBSCAN, and TCRdist sequence similarity was added for clustering within HLA-allele-positive subsets. Repertoires with fewer than 30,000 or more than 120,000 public chains were left out of co-occurrence clustering, as were five repertoires with anomalous nucleotide sharing. TCRdb provides this immuneACCESS table in a form limited to in-frame rearrangements. Some clones are lacking; in checked studies, under half of them reflect an unresolved V gene, and why the rest are absent is not known. V, J and clone size are those of that table, while D and trimming were read from the DNA. Across this sample there are over 100,000 clones, with roughly three quarters seen only once. The ten largest clonotypes hold 9.5% to 15% of the sample.

In total, just over 650 healthy bone marrow donors made up the cohort. At the time of sampling, every cohort member was nominally healthy, though immune exposures that went unrecorded were likely present. The donor tested CMV seropositive and was one of the 289 seropositive cohort members. Each donor provided a peripheral blood sample, and peripheral blood mononuclear cells were used for TCR beta sequencing. The Qiagen DNeasy Blood Extraction Kit was used to extract genomic DNA from the blood cell samples. For this clone: Its antigen is currently not known. It has no much larger one-base neighbor in the sample; base qualities were not kept.

The CDR3, from cysteine to phenylalanine, totals 16 residues. Of all the DNA, just the CDR3 is kept, 48 bases in frame from base 1. Trimming costs V 4 bases and J 1 base, and their ends lie 14 bases apart. CDR1 SNHLY and CDR2 FYNNEI were looked up in the germline V gene. The origin of this receptor is a woman aged 40 to 50 in good health and CMV-seropositive. The sequence is built from TRBV2 and TRBJ1-3, with no confidently assigned D gene. Sequenced: PBMCs. The sequenced DNA is TGTGCCAGCAGTGTGGACGGGAACAGATCTGGAAACACCATATATTTT. Its protein reads: CASSVDGNRSGNTIYF.